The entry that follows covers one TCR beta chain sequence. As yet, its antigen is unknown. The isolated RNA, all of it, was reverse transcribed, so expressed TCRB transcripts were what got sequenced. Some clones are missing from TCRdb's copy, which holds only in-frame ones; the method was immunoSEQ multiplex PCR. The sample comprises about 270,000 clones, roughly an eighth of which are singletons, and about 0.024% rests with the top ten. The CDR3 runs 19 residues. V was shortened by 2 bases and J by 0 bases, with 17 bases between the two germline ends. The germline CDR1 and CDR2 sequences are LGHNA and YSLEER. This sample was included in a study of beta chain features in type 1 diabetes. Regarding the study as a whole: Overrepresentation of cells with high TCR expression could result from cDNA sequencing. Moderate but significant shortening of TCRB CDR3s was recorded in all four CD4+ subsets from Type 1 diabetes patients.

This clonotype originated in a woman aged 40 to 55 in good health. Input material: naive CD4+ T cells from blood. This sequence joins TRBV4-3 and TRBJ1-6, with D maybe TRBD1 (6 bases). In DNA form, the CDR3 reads TGCGCCAGCAGCCAACGGCTGAGGGACACGAGCTCCTATAATTCACCCCTCCACTTT. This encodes CASSQRLRDTSSYNSPLHF.